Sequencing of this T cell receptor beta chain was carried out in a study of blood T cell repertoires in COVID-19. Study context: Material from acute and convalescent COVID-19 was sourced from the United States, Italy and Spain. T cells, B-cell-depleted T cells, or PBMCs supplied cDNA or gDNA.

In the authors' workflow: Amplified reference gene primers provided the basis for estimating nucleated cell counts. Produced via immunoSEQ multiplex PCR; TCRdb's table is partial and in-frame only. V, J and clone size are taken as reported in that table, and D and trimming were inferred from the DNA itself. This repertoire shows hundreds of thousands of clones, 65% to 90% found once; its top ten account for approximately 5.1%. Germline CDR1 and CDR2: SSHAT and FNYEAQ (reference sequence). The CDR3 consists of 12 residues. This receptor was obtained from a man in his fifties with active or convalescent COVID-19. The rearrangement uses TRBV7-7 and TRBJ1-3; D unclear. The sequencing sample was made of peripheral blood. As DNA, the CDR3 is TGTGCTAGCCCCCATACAGCAAACACCATATATTTT. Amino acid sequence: CASPHTANTIYF.